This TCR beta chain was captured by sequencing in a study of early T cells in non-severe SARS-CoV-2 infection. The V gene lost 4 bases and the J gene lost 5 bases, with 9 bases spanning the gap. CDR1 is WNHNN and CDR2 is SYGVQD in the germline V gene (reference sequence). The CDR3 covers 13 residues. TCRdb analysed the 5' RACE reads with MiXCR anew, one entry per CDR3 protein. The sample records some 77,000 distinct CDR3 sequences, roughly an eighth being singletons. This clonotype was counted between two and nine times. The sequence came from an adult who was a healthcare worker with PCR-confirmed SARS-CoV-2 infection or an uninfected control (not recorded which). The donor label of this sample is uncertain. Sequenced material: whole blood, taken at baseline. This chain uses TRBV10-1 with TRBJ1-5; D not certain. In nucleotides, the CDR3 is TGCGCCAGCAGTGCCGGAGTCCATCAGCCCCAGCATTTT. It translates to CASSAGVHQPQHF.